This T cell receptor beta chain was recorded in a study of somatic mutations in cytotoxic T cells in rheumatoid arthritis. The V and J ends lost 8 bases and 9 bases respectively, with 16 bases between them. Germline values: CDR1 SEHNR, CDR2 FQNEAQ (reference sequence). The CDR3 has 12 amino acids. Only in-frame clones appear in the TCRdb table, and some are missing; sequencing was by immunoSEQ multiplex PCR. The sample has roughly 6,800 clones, roughly 55% seen once. Women made up about 57% of the healthy controls, who were blood donors with a median age of about 54 years (range about 21-70). Isolating CD4+ and CD8+ cells involved positive magnetic bead selection on an AutoMACS. Their purity was then checked by flow cytometry.

V gene TRBV7-9 combines with J gene TRBJ1-1, with TRBD1 as a possible D gene (5 bases). The TCR was taken from a middle-aged woman in good health. The sequenced material came from CD8+ T cells sorted from blood. Here the CDR3 DNA reads TGTGCCAGCCGCCTGGGGGGGAATCAAGCTTTCTTT. Translated: CASRLGGNQAFF.